The clone carrying this TCR beta chain was observed many times. Its antigen remains unknown. The entry originates in a study of blood T cells in healthy people across ages. Study-wide points: Investigators treated diversity estimates from one million T cells as underestimates.

This CDR3 has 16 residues. With 3 bases removed from V and 0 bases from J, the gap between germline ends came to 12 bases. From germline, CDR1 is LGHNA and CDR2 YSLEER. Next came a second PCR, run for about 7 to 11 cycles, which used a sample-barcoded 5' primer along with a J-beta primer mix. Every sample produced at least 2.5 million CDR3-containing paired-end reads. TCRdb itself ran the 5' RACE reads through MiXCR, one entry per CDR3 protein. The table lists around 870,000 distinct CDR3 sequences, more than 25% of them singletons. The gene calls are TRBV4-3 and TRBJ2-1, with D possibly TRBD2 on 6 matching bases. The receptor was derived from a woman aged 80 or over in good health. The source material was blood. CDR3 in amino acids: CASSHPGGSSYNEQFF. The CDR3 DNA reads TGCGCCAGCAGCCACCCTGGGGGGAGCTCCTACAATGAGCAGTTCTTC.